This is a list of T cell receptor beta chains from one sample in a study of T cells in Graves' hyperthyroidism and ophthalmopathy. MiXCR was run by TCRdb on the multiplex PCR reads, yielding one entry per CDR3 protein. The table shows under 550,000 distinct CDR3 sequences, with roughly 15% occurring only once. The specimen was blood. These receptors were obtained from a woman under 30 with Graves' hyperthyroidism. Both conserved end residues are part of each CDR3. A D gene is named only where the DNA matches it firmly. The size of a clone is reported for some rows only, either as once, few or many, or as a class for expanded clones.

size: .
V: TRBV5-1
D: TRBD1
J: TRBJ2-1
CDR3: CASSLGDSYNGQFF
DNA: TGCGCCAGCAGCTTGGGGGACAGCTACAATGGGCAGTTCTTC

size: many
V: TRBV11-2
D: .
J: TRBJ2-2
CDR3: CASSLVMRTTGELFF
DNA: TGTGCCAGCAGCTTAGTTATGCGGACTACCGGGGAGCTGTTTTTT

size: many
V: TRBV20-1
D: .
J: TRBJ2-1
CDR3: CSARDLAGPEQFF
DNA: TGCAGTGCTAGAGATCTGGCAGGACCAGAGCAGTTCTTC

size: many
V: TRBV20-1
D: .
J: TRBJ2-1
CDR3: CSARDYWGVNEQFF
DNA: TGCAGTGCTAGGGACTACTGGGGAGTCAATGAGCAGTTCTTC

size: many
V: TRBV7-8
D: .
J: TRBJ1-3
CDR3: CASTLGATSGNTIYF
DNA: TGTGCCAGCACCCTCGGGGCTACCTCTGGAAACACCATATATTTT

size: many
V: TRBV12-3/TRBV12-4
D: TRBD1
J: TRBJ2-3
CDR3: CASRGDRGWTDTQYF
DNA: TGTGCCAGCAGGGGGGACAGGGGATGGACAGATACGCAGTATTTT

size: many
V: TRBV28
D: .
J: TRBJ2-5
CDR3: CASSPSGHTSETQYF
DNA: TGTGCCAGCAGTCCCTCGGGGCATACTTCGGAGACCCAGTACTTC

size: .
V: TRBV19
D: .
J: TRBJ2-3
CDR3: CASGLPDTQYF
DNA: TGTGCCAGTGGTTTACCAGATACGCAGTATTTT

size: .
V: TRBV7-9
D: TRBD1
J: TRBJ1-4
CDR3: CASSSPGQGFEKLFF
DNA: TGTGCCAGCAGCTCACCGGGACAGGGTTTTGAAAAACTGTTTTTT

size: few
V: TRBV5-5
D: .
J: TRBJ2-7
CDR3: CASSLTGNAYEQYF
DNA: TGTGCCAGCAGCTTGACGGGGAACGCCTACGAGCAGTACTTC

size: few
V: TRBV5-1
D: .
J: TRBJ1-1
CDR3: CASSPVQGWTEAFF
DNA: TGCGCCAGCAGCCCGGTCCAGGGCTGGACTGAAGCTTTCTTT

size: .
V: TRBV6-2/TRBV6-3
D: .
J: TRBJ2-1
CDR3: CASSDSKRDNEQFF
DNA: TGTGCCAGCAGTGACTCAAAGCGGGACAATGAGCAGTTCTTC

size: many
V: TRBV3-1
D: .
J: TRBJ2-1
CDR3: CASSPTRGVEVEQFF
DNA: TGTGCCAGCAGCCCGACTCGGGGTGTCGAGGTTGAGCAGTTCTTC

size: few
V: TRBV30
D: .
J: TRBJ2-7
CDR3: CAWSFKTDREQYF
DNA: TGTGCCTGGAGTTTTAAGACAGACCGAGAGCAGTACTTC

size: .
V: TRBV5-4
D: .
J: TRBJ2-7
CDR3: CASSLVGRRNSEQYF
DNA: TGTGCCAGCAGCTTGGTCGGGAGAAGAAACAGCGAGCAGTACTTC

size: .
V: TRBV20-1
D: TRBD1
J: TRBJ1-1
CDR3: CSASRGGWNTEAFF
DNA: TGCAGTGCTAGCCGAGGGGGCTGGAACACTGAAGCTTTCTTT

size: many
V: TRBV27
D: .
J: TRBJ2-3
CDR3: CASSSRLDPDTQYF
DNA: TGTGCCAGCAGTTCCCGTCTGGACCCAGATACGCAGTATTTT

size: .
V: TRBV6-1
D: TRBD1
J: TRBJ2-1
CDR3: CASSPGRGQGLNEQFF
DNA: TGTGCCAGCAGCCCGGGACGAGGACAGGGACTTAATGAGCAGTTCTTC

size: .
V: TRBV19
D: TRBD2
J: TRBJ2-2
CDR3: CASSSPGLAAPNTGELFF
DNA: TGTGCCAGTAGTAGCCCGGGACTAGCGGCCCCGAACACCGGGGAGCTGTTTTTT

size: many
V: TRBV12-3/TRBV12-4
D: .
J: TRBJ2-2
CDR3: CASSSGFLNTGELFF
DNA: TGTGCCAGCAGTTCGGGCTTCCTGAACACCGGGGAGCTGTTTTTT

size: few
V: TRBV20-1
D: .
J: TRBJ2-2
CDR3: CSAADWGAGTGELFF
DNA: TGCAGTGCCGCTGATTGGGGCGCTGGCACCGGGGAGCTGTTTTTT

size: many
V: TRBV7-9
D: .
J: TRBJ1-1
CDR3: CASSFAGAETEAFF
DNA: TGTGCCAGCAGCTTTGCAGGAGCCGAGACTGAAGCTTTCTTT

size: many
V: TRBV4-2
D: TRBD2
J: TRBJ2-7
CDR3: CASSQVSAGGGYEQYF
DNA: TGTGCCAGCAGCCAAGTCTCAGCGGGAGGGGGCTACGAGCAGTACTTC

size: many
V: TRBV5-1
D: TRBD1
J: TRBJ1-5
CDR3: CASSPGTGVGQPQHF
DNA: TGCGCCAGCAGTCCCGGGACAGGGGTTGGTCAGCCCCAGCATTTT

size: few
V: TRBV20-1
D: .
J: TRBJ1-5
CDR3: CSARDYETLRNQPQHF
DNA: TGCAGTGCTAGAGATTATGAAACGCTCCGGAATCAGCCCCAGCATTTT

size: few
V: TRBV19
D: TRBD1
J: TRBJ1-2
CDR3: CAKDRVSHGYTF
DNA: TGTGCCAAGGACAGGGTTAGTCATGGCTACACCTTC

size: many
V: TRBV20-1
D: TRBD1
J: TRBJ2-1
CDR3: CSARGLGTGNIHEQFF
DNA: TGCAGTGCTAGAGGTTTGGGGACAGGGAATATCCATGAGCAGTTCTTC

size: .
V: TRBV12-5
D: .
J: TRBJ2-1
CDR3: CASGLLGGYNEQFF
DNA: TGTGCTAGTGGTTTGCTCGGCGGTTACAATGAGCAGTTCTTC